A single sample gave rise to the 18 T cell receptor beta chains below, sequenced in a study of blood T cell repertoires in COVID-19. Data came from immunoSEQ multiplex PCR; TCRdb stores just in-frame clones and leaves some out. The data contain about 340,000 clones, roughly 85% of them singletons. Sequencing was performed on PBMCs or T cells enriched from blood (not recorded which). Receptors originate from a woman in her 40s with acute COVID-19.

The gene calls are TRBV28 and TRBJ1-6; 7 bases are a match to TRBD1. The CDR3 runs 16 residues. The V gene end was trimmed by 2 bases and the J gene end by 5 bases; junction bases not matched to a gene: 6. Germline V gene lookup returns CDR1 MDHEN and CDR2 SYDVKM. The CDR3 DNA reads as TGTGCCAGCAGTTTAGGGTCAGGGGGGCATAATTCACCCCTCCACTTT. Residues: CASSLGSGGHNSPLHF.

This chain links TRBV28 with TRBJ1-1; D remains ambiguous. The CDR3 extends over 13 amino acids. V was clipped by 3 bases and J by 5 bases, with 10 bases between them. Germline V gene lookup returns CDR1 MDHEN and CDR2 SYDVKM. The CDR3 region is CASSLSGRTEAFF. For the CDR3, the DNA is TGTGCCAGCAGTTTGTCGGGGAGAACTGAAGCTTTCTTT.

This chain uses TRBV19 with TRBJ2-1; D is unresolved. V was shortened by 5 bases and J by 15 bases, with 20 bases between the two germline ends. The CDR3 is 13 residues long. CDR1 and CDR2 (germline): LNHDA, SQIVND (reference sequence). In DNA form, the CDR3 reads TGTGCCAGTAGTCCGCTCGTCGGAGCGAGTGGGTTCTTC. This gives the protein CASSPLVGASGFF. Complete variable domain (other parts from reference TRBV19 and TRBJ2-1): DGGITQSPKYLFRKEGQNVTLSCEQNLNHDAMYWYRQDPGQGLRLIYYSQIVNDFQKGDIAEGYSVSREKKESFPLTVTSAQKNPTAFYLCASSPLVGASGFFGPGTRLTVL.

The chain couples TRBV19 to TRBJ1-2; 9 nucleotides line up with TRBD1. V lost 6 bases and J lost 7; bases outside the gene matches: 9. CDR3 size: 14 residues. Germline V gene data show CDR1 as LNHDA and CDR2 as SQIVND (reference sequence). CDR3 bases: TGTGCCAGTAGACAGACAGGGGGTAGTGTTGGCTACACCTTC. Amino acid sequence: CASRQTGGSVGYTF.

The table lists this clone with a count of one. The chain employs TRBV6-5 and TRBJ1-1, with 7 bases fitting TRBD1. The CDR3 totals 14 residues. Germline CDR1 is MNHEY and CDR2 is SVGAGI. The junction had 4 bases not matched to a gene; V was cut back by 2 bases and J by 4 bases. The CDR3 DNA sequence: TGTGCCAGCAGTTACGGGCAGGGGGGCACTGAAGCTTTCTTT. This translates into CASSYGQGGTEAFF.

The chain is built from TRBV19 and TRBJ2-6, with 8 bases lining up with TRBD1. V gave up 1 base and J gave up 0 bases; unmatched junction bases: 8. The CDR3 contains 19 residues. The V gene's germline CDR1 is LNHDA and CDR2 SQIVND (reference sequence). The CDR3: CASSIAAGGASSGANVLTF. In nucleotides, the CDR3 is TGTGCCAGTAGTATAGCCGCAGGGGGCGCTAGCTCTGGGGCCAACGTCCTGACTTTC.

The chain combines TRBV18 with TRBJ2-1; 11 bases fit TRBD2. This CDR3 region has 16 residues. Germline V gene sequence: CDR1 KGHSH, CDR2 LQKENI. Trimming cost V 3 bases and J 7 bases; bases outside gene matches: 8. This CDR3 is CASSPTELAGANEQFF. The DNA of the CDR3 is TGTGCCAGCTCACCTACCGAACTAGCGGGAGCAAATGAGCAGTTCTTC.

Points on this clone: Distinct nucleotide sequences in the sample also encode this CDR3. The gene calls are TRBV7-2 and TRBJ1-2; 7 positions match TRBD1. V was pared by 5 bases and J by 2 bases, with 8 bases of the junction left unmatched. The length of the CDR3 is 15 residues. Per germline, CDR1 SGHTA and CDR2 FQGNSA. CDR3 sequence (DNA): TGTGCCAGCAGCGCCCGGCCAGGGGGGAACTATGGCTACACCTTC. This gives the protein CASSARPGGNYGYTF.

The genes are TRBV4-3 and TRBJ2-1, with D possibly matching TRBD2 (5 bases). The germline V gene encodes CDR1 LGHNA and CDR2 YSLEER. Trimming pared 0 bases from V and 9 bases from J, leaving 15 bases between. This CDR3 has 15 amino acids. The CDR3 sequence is CASSQERSSLLEQFF. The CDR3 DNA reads TGCGCCAGCAGCCAAGAACGCTCTAGCTTACTTGAGCAGTTCTTC.

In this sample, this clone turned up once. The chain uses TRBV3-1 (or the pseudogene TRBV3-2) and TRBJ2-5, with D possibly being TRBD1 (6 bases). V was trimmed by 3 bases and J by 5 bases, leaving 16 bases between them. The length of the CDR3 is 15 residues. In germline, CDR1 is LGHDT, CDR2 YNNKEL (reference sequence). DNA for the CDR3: TGTGCCAGCAGCCAGTACAGGGAAGTTTGGGAGACCCAGTACTTC. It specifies CASSQYREVWETQYF.

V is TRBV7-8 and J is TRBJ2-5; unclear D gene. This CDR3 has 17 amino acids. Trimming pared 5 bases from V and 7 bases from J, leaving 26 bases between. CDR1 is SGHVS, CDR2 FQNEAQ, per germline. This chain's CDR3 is CASSQYVLAGQEWTQYF. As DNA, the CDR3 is TGTGCCAGCAGCCAATACGTCCTTGCAGGCCAAGAGTGGACCCAGTACTTC.

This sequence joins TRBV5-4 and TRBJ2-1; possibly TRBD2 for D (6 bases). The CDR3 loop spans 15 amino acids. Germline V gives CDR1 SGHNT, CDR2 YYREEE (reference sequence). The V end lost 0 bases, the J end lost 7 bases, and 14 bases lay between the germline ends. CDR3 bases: TGTGCCAGCAGCTTGGGAGTACAGGAGGGAAATGAGCAGTTCTTC. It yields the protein CASSLGVQEGNEQFF.

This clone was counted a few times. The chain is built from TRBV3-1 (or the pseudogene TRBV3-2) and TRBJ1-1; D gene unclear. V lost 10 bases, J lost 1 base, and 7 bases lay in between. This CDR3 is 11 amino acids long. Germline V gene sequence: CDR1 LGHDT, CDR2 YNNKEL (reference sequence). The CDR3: CATSRNTEAFF. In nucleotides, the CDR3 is TGTGCCACTTCCCGGAACACTGAAGCTTTCTTT.

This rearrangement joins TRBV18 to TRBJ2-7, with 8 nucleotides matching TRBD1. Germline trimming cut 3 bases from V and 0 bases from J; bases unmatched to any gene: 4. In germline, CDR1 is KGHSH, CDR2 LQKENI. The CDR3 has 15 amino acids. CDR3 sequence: CASSPTGAVSYEQYF. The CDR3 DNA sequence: TGTGCCAGCTCACCGACAGGGGCAGTCTCCTACGAGCAGTACTTC.

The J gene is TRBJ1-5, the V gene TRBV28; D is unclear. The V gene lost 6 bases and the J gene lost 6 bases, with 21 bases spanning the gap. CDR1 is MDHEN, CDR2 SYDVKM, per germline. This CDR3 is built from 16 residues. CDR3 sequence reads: CASSPPSLGGPQPQHF. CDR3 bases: TGTGCCAGCAGCCCACCCAGCCTGGGAGGGCCTCAGCCCCAGCATTTT.

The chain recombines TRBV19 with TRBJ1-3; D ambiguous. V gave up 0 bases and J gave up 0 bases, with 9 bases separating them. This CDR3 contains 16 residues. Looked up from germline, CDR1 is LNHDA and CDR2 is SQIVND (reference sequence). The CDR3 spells CASSIDPSFSGNTIYF. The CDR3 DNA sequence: TGTGCCAGTAGTATAGATCCGTCCTTCTCTGGAAACACCATATATTTT. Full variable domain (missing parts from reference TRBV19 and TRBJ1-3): DGGITQSPKYLFRKEGQNVTLSCEQNLNHDAMYWYRQDPGQGLRLIYYSQIVNDFQKGDIAEGYSVSREKKESFPLTVTSAQKNPTAFYLCASSIDPSFSGNTIYFGEGSWLTVV.

The CDR3 sequence is CASSQNRDSTPIAKNIQYF. Here the CDR3 DNA reads TGCGCCAGCAGCCAAAACCGGGACAGTACCCCCATAGCCAAAAACATTCAGTACTTC. The V call is TRBV4-1, the J call TRBJ2-4, with 7 nucleotides matching TRBD1. Per germline, CDR1 MGHRA and CDR2 YSYEKL. The CDR3 is 19 amino acids. J was trimmed by 0 bases and V by 2 bases; bases with no gene match: 13.

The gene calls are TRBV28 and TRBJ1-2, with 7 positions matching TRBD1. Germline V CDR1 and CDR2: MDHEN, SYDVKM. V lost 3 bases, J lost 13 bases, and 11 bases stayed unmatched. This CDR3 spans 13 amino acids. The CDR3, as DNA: TGTGCCAGCAGTTTGTCAGGGGGAGTTTGGGGCACCTTC. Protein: CASSLSGGVWGTF.